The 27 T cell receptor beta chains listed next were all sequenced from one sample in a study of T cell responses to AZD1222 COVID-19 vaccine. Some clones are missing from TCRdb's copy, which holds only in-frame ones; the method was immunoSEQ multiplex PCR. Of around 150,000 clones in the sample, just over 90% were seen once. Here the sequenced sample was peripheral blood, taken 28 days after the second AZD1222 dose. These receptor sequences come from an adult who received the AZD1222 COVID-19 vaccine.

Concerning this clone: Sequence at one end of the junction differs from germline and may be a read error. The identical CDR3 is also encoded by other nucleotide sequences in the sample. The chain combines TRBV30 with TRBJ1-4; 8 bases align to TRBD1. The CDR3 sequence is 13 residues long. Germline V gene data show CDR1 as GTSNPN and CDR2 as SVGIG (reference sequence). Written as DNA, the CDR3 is TGTGCCTGGAGACAGGGGGGGCAAGAAAAATTGTTTTTT. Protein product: CAWRQGGQEKLFF.

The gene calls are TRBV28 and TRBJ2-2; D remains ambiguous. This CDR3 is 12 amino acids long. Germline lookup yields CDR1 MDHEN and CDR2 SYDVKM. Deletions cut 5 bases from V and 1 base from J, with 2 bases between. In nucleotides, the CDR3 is TGTGCCAGCAGTCGGAACACCGGGGAGCTGTTTTTT. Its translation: CASSRNTGELFF. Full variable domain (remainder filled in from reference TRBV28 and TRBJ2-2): DVKVTQSSRYLVKRTGEKVFLECVQDMDHENMFWYRQDPGLGLRLIYFSYDVKMKEKGDIPEGYSVSREKKERFSLILESASTNQTSMYLCASSRNTGELFFGEGSRLTVL.

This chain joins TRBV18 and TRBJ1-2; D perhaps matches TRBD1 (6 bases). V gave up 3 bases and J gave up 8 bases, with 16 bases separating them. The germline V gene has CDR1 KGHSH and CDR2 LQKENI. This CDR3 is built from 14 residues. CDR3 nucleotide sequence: TGTGCCAGCTCACCCAACCAGGGGTCCGAGGGCTACACCTTC. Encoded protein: CASSPNQGSEGYTF.

Written as DNA, the CDR3 is TGTGCCAGCAGTGAGGGGACAGCTAACTATGGCTACACCTTC. Amino acid sequence: CASSEGTANYGYTF. The V and J genes are TRBV2 and TRBJ1-2, with TRBD1 identical over 7 bases. The germline V gene has CDR1 SNHLY and CDR2 FYNNEI. Trimming cost V 3 bases and J 0 bases; bases outside gene matches: 1. The length of the CDR3 is 14 residues.

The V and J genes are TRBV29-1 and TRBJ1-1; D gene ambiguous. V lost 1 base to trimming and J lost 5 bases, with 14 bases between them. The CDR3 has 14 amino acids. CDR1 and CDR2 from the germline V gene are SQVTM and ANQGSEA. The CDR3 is CSVEVGIGFTEAFF. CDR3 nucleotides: TGCAGCGTTGAAGTGGGGATCGGTTTTACTGAAGCTTTCTTT.

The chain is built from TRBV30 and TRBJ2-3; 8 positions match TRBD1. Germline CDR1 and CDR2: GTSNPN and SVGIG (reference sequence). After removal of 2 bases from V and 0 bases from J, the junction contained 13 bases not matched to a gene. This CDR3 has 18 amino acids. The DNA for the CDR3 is TGTGCCTGGAGTATTATCACCAGGGGGCCAGAAAGCACAGATACGCAGTATTTT. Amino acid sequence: CAWSIITRGPESTDTQYF.

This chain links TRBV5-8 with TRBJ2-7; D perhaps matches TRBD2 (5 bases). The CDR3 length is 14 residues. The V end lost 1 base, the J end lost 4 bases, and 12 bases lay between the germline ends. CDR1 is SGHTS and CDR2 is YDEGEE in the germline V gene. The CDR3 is CASSLLREGYEQYF. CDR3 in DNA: TGTGCCAGCAGCTTGCTGAGAGAGGGTTACGAGCAGTACTTC.

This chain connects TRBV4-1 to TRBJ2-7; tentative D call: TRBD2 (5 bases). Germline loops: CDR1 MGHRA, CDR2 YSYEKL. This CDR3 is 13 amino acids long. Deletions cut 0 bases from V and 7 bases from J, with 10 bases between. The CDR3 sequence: CASSQEPGGEQYF. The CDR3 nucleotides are TGCGCCAGCAGCCAAGAGCCCGGCGGGGAGCAGTACTTC.

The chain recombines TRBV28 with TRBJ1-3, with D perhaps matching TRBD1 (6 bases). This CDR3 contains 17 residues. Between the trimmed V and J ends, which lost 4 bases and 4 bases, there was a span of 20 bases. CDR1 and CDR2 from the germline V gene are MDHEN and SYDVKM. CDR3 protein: CASSSSGVGGHGNTIYF. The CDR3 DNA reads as TGTGCCAGCAGTTCCTCAGGGGTCGGGGGGCACGGAAACACCATATATTTT.

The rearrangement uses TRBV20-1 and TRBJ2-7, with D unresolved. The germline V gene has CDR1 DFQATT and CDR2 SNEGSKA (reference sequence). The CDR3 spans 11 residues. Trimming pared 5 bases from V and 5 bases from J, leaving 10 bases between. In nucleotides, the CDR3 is TGCAGTGCTCCTCGACTCAACGAGCAGTACTTC. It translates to CSAPRLNEQYF.

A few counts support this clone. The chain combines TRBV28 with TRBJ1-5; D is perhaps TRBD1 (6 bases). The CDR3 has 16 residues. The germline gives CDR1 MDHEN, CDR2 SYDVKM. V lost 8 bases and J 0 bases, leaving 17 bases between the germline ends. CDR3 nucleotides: TGTGCCAGCGCCATTTCCGGGGGGGCTAGCAATCAGCCCCAGCATTTT. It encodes CASAISGGASNQPQHF.

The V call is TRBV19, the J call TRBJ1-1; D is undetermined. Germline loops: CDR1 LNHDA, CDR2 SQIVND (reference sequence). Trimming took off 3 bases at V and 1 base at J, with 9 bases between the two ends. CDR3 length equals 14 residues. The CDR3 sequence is CASSMLITNTEAFF. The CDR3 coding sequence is TGTGCCAGTAGTATGTTGATCACGAACACTGAAGCTTTCTTT.

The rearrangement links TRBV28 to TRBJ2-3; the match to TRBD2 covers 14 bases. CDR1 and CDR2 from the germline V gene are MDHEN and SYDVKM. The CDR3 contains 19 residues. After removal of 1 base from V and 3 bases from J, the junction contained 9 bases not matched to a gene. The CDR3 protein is CASSLSGLAGDEGTDTQYF. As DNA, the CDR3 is TGTGCCAGCAGTTTATCGGGACTAGCGGGAGATGAGGGTACAGATACGCAGTATTTT. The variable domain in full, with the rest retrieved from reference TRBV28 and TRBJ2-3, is DVKVTQSSRYLVKRTGEKVFLECVQDMDHENMFWYRQDPGLGLRLIYFSYDVKMKEKGDIPEGYSVSREKKERFSLILESASTNQTSMYLCASSLSGLAGDEGTDTQYFGPGTRLTVL.

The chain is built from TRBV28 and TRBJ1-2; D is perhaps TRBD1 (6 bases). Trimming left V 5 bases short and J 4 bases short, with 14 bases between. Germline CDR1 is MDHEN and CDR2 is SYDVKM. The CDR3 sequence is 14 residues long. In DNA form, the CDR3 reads TGTGCCAGCAGTAGCCAGGGGACCTCCTATGGCTACACCTTC. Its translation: CASSSQGTSYGYTF.

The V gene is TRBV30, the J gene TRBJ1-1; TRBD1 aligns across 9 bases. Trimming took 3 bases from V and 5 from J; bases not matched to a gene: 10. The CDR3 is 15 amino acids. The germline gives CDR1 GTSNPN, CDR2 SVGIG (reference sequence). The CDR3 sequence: CAWRDPGTGRTEAFF. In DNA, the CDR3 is TGTGCCTGGAGGGATCCCGGGACAGGGAGAACTGAAGCTTTCTTT.

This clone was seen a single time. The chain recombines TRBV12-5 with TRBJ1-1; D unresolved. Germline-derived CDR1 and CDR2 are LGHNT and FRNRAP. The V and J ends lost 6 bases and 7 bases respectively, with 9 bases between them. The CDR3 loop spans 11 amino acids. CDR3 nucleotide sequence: TGTGCTAGTGGCCTACCAGGTGAAGCTTTCTTT. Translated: CASGLPGEAFF.

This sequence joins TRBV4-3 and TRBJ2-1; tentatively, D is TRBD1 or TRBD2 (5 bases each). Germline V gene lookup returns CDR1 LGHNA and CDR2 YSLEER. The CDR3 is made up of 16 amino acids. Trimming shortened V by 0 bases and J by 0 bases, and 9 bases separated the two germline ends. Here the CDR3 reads CASSQDSGTSYNEQFF. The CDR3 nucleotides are TGCGCCAGCAGCCAAGATTCGGGGACCTCCTACAATGAGCAGTTCTTC.

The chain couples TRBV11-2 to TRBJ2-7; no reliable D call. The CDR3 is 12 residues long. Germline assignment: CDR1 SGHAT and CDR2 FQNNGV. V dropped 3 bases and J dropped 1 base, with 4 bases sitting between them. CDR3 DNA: TGTGCCAGCAGCTTTGAATCCTACGAGCAGTACTTC. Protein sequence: CASSFESYEQYF.

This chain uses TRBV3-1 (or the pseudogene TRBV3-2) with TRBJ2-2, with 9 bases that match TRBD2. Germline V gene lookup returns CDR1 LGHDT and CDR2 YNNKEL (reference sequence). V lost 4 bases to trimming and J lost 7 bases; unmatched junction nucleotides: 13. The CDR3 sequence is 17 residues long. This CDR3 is CASSLEGLAGMGGELFF. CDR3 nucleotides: TGTGCCAGCAGCCTCGAAGGTCTAGCGGGGATGGGCGGGGAGCTGTTTTTT.

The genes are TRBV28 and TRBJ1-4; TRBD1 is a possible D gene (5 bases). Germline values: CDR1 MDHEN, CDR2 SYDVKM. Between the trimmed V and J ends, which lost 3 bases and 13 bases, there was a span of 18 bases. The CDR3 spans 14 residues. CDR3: CASSFELKNRRLFF. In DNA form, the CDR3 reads TGTGCCAGCAGTTTCGAATTGAAGAACAGGCGACTGTTTTTT.

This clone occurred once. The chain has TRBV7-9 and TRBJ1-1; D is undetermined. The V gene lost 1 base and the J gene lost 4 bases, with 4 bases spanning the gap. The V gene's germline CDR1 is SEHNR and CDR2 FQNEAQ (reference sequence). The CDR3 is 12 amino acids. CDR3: CASSLVVTEAFF. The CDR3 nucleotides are TGTGCCAGCAGCTTAGTAGTCACTGAAGCTTTCTTT.

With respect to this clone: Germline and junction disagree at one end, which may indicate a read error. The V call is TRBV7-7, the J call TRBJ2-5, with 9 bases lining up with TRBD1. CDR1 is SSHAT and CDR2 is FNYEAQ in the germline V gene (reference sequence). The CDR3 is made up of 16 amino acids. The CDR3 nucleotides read TGTGCTAGCAGCCCACGAGGGACAGGGAGACAAGAGACCCAGTACTTC. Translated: CASSPRGTGRQETQYF. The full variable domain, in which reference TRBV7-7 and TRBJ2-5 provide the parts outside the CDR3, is GAGVSQSPRYKVTKRGQDVTLRCDPISSHATLYWYQQALGQGPEFLTYFNYEAQPDKSGLPSDRFSAERPEGSISTLTIQRTEQRDSAMYRCASSPRGTGRQETQYFGPGTRLLVL.

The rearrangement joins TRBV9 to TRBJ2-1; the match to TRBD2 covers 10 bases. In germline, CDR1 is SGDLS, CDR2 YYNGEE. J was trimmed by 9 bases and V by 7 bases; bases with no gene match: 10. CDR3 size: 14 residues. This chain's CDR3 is CASSLAGSDAEQFF. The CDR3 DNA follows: TGTGCCAGCTCACTAGCGGGATCGGACGCTGAGCAGTTCTTC. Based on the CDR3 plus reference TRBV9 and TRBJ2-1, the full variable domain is DSGVTQTPKHLITATGQRVTLRCSPRSGDLSVYWYQQSLDQGLQFLIQYYNGEERAKGNILERFSAQQFPDLHSELNLSSLELGDSALYFCASSLAGSDAEQFFGPGTRLTVL.

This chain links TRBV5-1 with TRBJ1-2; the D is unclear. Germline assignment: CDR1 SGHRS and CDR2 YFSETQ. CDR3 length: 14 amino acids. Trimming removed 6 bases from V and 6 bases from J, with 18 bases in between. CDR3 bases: TGCGCCAGCAACCCTGGAGGAAAAGGCGATGGCTACACCTTC. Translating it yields CASNPGGKGDGYTF.

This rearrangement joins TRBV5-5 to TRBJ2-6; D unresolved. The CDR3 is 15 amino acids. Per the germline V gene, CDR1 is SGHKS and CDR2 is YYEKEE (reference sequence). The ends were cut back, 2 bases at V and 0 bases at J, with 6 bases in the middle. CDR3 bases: TGTGCCAGCAGCTTTCCGGGCTCTGGGGCCAACGTCCTGACTTTC. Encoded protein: CASSFPGSGANVLTF.

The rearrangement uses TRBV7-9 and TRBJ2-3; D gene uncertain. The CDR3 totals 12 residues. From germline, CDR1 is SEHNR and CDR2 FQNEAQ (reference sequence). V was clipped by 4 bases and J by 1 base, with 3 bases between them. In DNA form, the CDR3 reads TGTGCCAGCAGCTCGGGCACAGATACGCAGTATTTT. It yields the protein CASSSGTDTQYF.

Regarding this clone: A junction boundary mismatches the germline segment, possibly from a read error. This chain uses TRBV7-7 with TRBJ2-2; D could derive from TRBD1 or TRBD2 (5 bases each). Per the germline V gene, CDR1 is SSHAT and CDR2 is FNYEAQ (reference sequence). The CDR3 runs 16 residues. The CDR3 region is CASSLGGGPNTGELFF. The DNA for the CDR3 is TGTGCTAGCAGCTTAGGTGGGGGACCGAACACCGGGGAGCTGTTTTTT.